This T cell receptor (beta chain) is drawn from a study of OX40 agonist ivuxolimab in advanced cancers. Whole-study context: Patients were infused with ivuxolimab every 2 weeks at 0.01 to 10 mg/kg.

There are 13 residues in the CDR3. V was clipped by 10 bases and J by 6 bases, with 19 bases between them. Looked up from germline, CDR1 is LNHDA and CDR2 is SQIVND (reference sequence). Produced via immunoSEQ multiplex PCR; TCRdb's table is partial and in-frame only. Here the sample spans nearly 85,000 clones, approximately 87% being singletons. This clonotype was sampled from an adult with an advanced solid tumor such as melanoma, head and neck, liver or kidney cancer. This material consisted of CD4+ or CD8+ T cells sorted from blood, taken in a trial of the OX40 agonist ivuxolimab. The chain couples TRBV19 to TRBJ2-7; D unclear. This chain's CDR3 is CATQGASPFEQYF. The CDR3 nucleotides are TGTGCCACCCAAGGAGCTTCCCCTTTCGAGCAGTACTTC.